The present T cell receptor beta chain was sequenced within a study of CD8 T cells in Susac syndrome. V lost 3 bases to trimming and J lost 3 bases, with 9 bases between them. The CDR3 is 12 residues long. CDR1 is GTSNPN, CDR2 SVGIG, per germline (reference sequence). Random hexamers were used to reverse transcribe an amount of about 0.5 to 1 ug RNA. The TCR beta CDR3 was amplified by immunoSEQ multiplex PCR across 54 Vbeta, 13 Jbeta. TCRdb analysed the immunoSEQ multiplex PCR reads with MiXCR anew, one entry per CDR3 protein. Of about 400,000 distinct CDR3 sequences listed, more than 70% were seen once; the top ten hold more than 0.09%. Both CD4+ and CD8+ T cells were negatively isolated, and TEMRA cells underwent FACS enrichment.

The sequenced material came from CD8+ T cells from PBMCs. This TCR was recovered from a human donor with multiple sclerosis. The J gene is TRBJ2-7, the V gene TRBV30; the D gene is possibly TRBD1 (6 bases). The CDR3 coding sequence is TGTGCCTGGAGCGTGGACAGCTACGAGCAGTACTTC. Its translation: CAWSVDSYEQYF.